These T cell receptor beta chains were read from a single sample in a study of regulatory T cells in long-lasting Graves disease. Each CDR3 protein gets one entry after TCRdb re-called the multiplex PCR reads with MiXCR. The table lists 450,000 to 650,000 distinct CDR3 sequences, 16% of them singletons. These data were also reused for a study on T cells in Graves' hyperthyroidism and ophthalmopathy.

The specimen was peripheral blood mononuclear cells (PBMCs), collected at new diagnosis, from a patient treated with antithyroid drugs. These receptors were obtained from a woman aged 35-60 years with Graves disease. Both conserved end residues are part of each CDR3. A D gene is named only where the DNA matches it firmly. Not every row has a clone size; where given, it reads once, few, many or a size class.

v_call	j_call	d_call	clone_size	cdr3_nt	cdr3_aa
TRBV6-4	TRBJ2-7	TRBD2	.	TGTGCCAGCAGTGTTGGAGCGGGAAACTCCTACGAGCAGTACTTC	CASSVGAGNSYEQYF
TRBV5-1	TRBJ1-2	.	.	TGCGCCAGCAGCTTCGGACCGATCACCAAATGGGAGTTCTATGGCTACACCTTC	CASSFGPITKWEFYGYTF
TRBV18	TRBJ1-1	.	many	TGTGCCAGCTCACCGAATGAGGGAAACACTGAAGCTTTCTTT	CASSPNEGNTEAFF
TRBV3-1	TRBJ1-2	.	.	TGTGCCAGCAGCCAAGGGGCAGGGGAGGGCTACGCCTTC	CASSQGAGEGYAF
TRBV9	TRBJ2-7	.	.	TGTGCCAGCAGCGTAGGACGGGGGGCATCCTACGAGCAGTACTTC	CASSVGRGASYEQYF
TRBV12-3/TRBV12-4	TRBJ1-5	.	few	TGTGCCAGCAGCCCCCGCCAGACCAATCAGCCCCAGCATTTT	CASSPRQTNQPQHF
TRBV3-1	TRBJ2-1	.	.	TGTGCCAGCAGCCGCTTAAGTGAGCAGTTCTTC	CASSRLSEQFF
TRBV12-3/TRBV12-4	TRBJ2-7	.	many	TGTGCCAGCAGTCTAAGGAGGACTAAGGACGAGCAGTACTTC	CASSLRRTKDEQYF
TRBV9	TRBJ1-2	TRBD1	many	TGTGCCAGCAGCACTGGGACAGGGAACTATGGCTACACCTTC	CASSTGTGNYGYTF
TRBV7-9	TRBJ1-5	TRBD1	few	TGTGCCAGCAGCCTAGACGGGACAGGGGATCAGCCCCAGCATTTT	CASSLDGTGDQPQHF
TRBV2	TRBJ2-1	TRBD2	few	TGTGCCAGCAGGGAGACTAGCGGGGGATCTGAGCGGTTCTTC	CASRETSGGSERFF
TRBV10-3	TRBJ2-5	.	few	TGTGCCATCAAGGCCGAAACTTGGGAGACCCAGTACTTC	CAIKAETWETQYF
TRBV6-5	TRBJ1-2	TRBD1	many	TGTGCCAGCAGTTACTCGGCCGGGACAGGGGATGGCTACACCTTC	CASSYSAGTGDGYTF
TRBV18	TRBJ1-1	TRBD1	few	TGTGCCAGCTCACCCACAACAGGGGGCCCTGAAGCTTTCTTT	CASSPTTGGPEAFF
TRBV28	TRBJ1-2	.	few	TGTGCCAGCAGTCGATGGACACGGCTCAACTATGGCTACACCTTC	CASSRWTRLNYGYTF
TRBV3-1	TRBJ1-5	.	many	TGTGCCAGCAGCCAAGACCCGGTGGGCAATCAGCCCCAGCATTTT	CASSQDPVGNQPQHF
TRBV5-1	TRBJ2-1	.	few	TGCGCCAGCAGCACGGGCGGGACTCAGACATCCAATGAGCAGTTCTTC	CASSTGGTQTSNEQFF
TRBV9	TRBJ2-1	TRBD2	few	TGTGCCAGCAGCGCCCAAGGTCGCGGGGGGAAAATACTTAATGAGCAGTTCTTC	CASSAQGRGGKILNEQFF
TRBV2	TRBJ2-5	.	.	TGTGCCAGCTCCGGGACATACGTAGAGACCCAGTACTTC	CASSGTYVETQYF
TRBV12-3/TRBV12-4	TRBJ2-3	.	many	TGTGCCAGCAAGGGCCCGGGAACAGATACGCAGTATTTT	CASKGPGTDTQYF
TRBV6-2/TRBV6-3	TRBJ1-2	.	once	TGTGCCAGCAGTGAAATCGGGTATGGCTACACCTTC	CASSEIGYGYTF
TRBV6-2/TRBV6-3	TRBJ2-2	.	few	TGTGCCAGCAGTTACGGAAGGGGCAATGCCTTCACCGGGGAGCTGTTTTTT	CASSYGRGNAFTGELFF
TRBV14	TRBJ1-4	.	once	TGTGCCAGCAGCCCCTTCGAGGGGGCAACTAATGAAAAACTGTTTTTT	CASSPFEGATNEKLFF
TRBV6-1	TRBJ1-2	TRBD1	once	TGTGCCAGCAGTGAGGGGACAGGGAGAGGCTACACCTTC	CASSEGTGRGYTF
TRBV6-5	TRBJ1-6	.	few	TGTGCCAGCAGTTACTCAGCAGGGCGGAGTAATTCACCCCTCCACTTT	CASSYSAGRSNSPLHF
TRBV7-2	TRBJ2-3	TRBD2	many	TGTGCCAGCAGCCCCTTTGCGGGGGGACTCGATACGCAGTATTTT	CASSPFAGGLDTQYF
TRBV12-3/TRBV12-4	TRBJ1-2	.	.	TGTGCCAGCACTCTCGGGCAGATCTATGGCTACACCTTC	CASTLGQIYGYTF
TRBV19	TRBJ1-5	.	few	TGTGCCAGTAGCATTCTCAGTCAGCCCCAGCATTTT	CASSILSQPQHF
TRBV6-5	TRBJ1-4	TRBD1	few	TGTGCCAGCAGTTCACCGGGACAGGAAGGATCAAAACTGTTTTTT	CASSSPGQEGSKLFF
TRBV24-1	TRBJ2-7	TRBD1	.	TGTGCCACCAGTGAAGCAGGGGGCACCTACGAGCAGTACTTC	CATSEAGGTYEQYF
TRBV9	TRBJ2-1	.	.	TGTGCCAGCAGCCCGTCCTTGGCTGGTGAGCAGTTCTTC	CASSPSLAGEQFF
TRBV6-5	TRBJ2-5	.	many	TGTGCCAGCAGTTACACGGTCGATCAAGGGTTGGAGACCCAGTACTTC	CASSYTVDQGLETQYF
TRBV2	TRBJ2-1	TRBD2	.	TGTGCCAGCAGCGATGGGACTAGCGGGGGGGTAGGGCAGTTCTTC	CASSDGTSGGVGQFF
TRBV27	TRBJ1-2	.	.	TGTGCCAGCATGGATTACAACAAGGGCTATGGCTACACCTTC	CASMDYNKGYGYTF
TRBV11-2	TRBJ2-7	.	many	TGTGCCAGCAGCCTCACCGACGGGGGCGATCTCTACGAGCAGTACTTC	CASSLTDGGDLYEQYF
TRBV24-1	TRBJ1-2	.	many	TGTGCCACCAGTGAACCTAACTATGGCTACACCTTC	CATSEPNYGYTF
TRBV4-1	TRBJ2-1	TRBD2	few	TGCGCCAGCAGCCAAGATGACCTAGCGGGGTACAATGAGCAGTTCTTC	CASSQDDLAGYNEQFF
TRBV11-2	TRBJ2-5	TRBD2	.	TGTGCCAGCTCTCCCGGACTAGCGGGGGGTTCGGAGACCCAGTACTTC	CASSPGLAGGSETQYF
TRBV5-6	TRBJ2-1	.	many	TGTGCCAGTCAAGGGGCCGACATCTACAATGAGCAGTTCTTC	CASQGADIYNEQFF
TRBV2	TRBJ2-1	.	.	TGTGCCAGCAGCCCGGGCCTCTTCTACAATGAGCAGTTCTTC	CASSPGLFYNEQFF
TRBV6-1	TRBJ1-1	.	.	TGTGCCAGCAGTCGACAGGCAGACACTGAAGCTTTCTTT	CASSRQADTEAFF
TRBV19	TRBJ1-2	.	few	TGTGCCAGTAGTATAGGTCCCGTCGGAGGCTACACCTTC	CASSIGPVGGYTF
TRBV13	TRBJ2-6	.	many	TGTGCCAGCAGCTGGACGACTGGGGCCAACGTCCTGACTTTC	CASSWTTGANVLTF
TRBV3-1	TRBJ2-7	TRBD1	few	TGTGCCAGCAGCCAAGAGGATACAGGGGGCGTCGAGCAGTACTTC	CASSQEDTGGVEQYF
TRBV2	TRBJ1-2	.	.	TGTGCCAGCGCTCCCCCGGGGAGTCGGGGCTACACCTTC	CASAPPGSRGYTF
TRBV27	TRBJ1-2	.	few	TGTGCCAGCAGTTTATCGGAAGGGGGAGGTGGCTACACCTTC	CASSLSEGGGGYTF
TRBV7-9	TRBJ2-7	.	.	TGTGCCAGCAGCTTAGGGCCCACGGTTGACTTC	CASSLGPTVDF
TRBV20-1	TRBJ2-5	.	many	TGCAGTGTGGGGCTAGGTCAAGAGACCCAGTACTTC	CSVGLGQETQYF
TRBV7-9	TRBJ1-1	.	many	TGTGCCAGCAGCTCAGGGGAGGGCACTGAAGCTTTCTTT	CASSSGEGTEAFF